This entry lists 4 T cell receptor beta chains sequenced from one sample in a study of blood T cell repertoires in COVID-19. TCRdb's copy holds only in-frame clones and misses some; the assay was immunoSEQ multiplex PCR. The top ten clones hold 3% to 3.5% of a sample with about 230,000 clones, about 90% of them seen once. Sequencing input: PBMCs or T cells enriched from blood (not recorded which). Every receptor here comes from a woman between 45 and 60 years old in a cohort exposed to, infected with or recovered from COVID-19 (not recorded which).

CDR3 amino acids: CASSYEDRGGEQFF. DNA for the CDR3: TGTGCCAGCAGTTACGAGGACAGGGGAGGCGAGCAGTTCTTC. This chain links TRBV6-5 with TRBJ2-1; 9 nucleotides line up with TRBD1. V lost 2 bases and J lost 10; bases outside the gene matches: 6. Germline V gene data show CDR1 as MNHEY and CDR2 as SVGAGI. CDR3 length: 14 residues.

This clone was seen just once. The CDR3 reads CASRLVDEQFF. CDR3 bases: TGTGCCTCCCGACTAGTCGATGAGCAGTTCTTC. The chain links TRBV2 to TRBJ2-1; D perhaps matches TRBD2 (6 bases). The CDR3 sequence is 11 residues long. Trimming stripped 11 bases from V and 8 bases from J, with 13 bases between. The germline V gene has CDR1 SNHLY and CDR2 FYNNEI.

V and J are TRBV3-1 (or the pseudogene TRBV3-2) and TRBJ2-1; 7 bases agree with TRBD2. V trimming: 4 bases; J trimming: 4 bases; junction bases outside the gene matches: 4. The CDR3 extends over 14 amino acids. Germline CDR1 and CDR2: LGHDT and YNNKEL (reference sequence). Here the CDR3 reads CASSLGRGYNEQFF. The CDR3 region has the DNA TGTGCCAGCAGCCTGGGGAGGGGATACAATGAGCAGTTCTTC.

The chain links TRBV28 to TRBJ2-7, with D possibly TRBD1 on 5 matching bases. Trimming took off 0 bases at V and 11 bases at J, with 8 bases between the two ends. The CDR3 is 11 residues long. Germline assignment: CDR1 MDHEN and CDR2 SYDVKM. As DNA, the CDR3 is TGTGCCAGCAGTTTATGGGACAAGAAGTACTTC. Translated: CASSLWDKKYF.